This T cell receptor (beta chain) was obtained from a study of cytotoxic CD8 clonotypes in ibrutinib-treated CLL. On the study more broadly: Of the patients, about a dozen were relapsed/refractory, about 16 treatment-naive and under 18 IGHV unmutated. Outcomes included 24 partial and 2 complete responses; after median roughly 71 months, roughly 14 stayed remitted and around 12 progressed.

The study, taken as a whole, reports: Clonality was higher at ibrutinib response and returned toward baseline at progression. Public clonotypes were uncommon and contracted or stayed stable on treatment.

Repertoires were generated with immunoSEQ multiplex PCR, while TCRdb's copy carries only in-frame clones and drops some. The sample yields about 40,000 clones, about three quarters seen once. Regarding this clone: Antigen specificity is unknown.

Between the trimmed V and J ends, which lost 3 bases and 2 bases, there was a span of 14 bases. Germline lookup yields CDR1 LNHNV and CDR2 YYDKDF (reference sequence). CDR3 length equals 15 residues. Source: PBMCs, taken at disease progression, from a patient treated with ibrutinib. This clonotype was sampled from a human donor with chronic lymphocytic leukemia. The chain uses TRBV15 and TRBJ2-7; TRBD1 is a possible D gene (5 bases). The CDR3 loop reads CATSREKGLTYEQYF. CDR3 nucleotides: TGTGCCACCAGCAGGGAGAAGGGGCTAACCTACGAGCAGTACTTC.